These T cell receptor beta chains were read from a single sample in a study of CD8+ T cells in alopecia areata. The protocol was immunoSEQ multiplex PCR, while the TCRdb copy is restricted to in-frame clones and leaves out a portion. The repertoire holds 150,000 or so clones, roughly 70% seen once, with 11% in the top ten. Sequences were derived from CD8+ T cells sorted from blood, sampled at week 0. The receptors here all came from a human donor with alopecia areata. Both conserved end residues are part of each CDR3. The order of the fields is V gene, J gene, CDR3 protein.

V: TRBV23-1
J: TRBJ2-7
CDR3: CASSQVKMGKYEQYF

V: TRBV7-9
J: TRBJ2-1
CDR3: CASSSHDRNYNEQFF

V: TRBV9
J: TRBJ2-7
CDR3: CASSPPNRVYEQYF

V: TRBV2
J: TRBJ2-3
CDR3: CASRMTSGGTDTQYF

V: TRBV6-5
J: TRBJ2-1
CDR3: CASSYSREGGNEQFF

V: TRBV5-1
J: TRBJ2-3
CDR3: CASSHGRQGVSDTQYF

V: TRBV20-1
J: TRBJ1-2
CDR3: CSASPMNGYTF

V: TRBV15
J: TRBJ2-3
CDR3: CATSSLATLTDTQYF

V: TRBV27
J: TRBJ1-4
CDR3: CASSLGGQGGNEKLFF

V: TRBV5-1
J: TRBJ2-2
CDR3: CASRRSIVRTSGNTGELFF

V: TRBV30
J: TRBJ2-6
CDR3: CAWSVGAGANVLTF

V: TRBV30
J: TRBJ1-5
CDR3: CAWMEGPGRGGAQHF

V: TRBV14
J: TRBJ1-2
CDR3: CASSQDRGNYGYTF

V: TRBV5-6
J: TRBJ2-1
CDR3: CASSLLGVEQFF

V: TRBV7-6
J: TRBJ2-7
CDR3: CASSFGTGYSEQYF

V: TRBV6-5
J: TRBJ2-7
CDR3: CASSSGASGGVYEQYF

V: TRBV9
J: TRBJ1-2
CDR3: CASSVWPGATENGYTF

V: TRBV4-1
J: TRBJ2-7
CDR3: CASSQAPLSYEQYF

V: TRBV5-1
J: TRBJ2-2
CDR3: CASTPGGGTGELFF

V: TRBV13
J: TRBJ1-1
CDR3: CASRHRRRVDTEAFF

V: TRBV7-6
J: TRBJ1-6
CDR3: CASSLGFLSPLHF

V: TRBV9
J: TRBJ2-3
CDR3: CASSTYGGKDTQYF

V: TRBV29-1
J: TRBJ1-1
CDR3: CSVPDPTEAFF

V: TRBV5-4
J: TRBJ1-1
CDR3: CASSFGAEAFF

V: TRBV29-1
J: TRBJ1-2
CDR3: CSVEVLGASNYGYTF

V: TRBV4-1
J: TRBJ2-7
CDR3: CASSQDEAYEQYF